The rows below give T cell receptor beta chains drawn from one sample of a study of blood T cells in healthy people across ages. TCRdb passed the 5' RACE reads through MiXCR, listing each CDR3 protein once. Here the sample spans about 1,800,000 distinct CDR3 sequences, 25% to 30% being singletons. Sequences were obtained from blood. These receptors all stem from a woman in her thirties in good health. CDR3s include the opening cysteine and the closing phenylalanine or tryptophan. A D gene is named only where the DNA matches it firmly. The size entry is marked missing in some rows and otherwise reads once, few, many or a size class.

J gene | D gene | clone size | V gene | CDR3 DNA | CDR3 protein
TRBJ2-5 | NA | NA | TRBV12-3/TRBV12-4 | TGTGCCAGCAGCCCGGACCTGGGGGTAGTAGAGACCCAGTACTTC | CASSPDLGVVETQYF
TRBJ2-4 | NA | NA | TRBV20-1 | TGCAGTGCTAGCGCGGGGCAGAAAAACATTCAGTACTTC | CSASAGQKNIQYF
TRBJ2-1 | TRBD2 | few | TRBV28 | TGTGCCAGCAGCCTACCTGGGACTAGTTGGTTCCATGAGCAGTTCTTC | CASSLPGTSWFHEQFF
TRBJ2-7 | NA | NA | TRBV20-1 | TGCAGTGCTCCTGGCGAGGGGTTCGAGCAGTACTTC | CSAPGEGFEQYF
TRBJ1-1 | TRBD1 | NA | TRBV18 | TGTGCCAGCTCATTCGACAGGGGGACCAACACTGAAGCTTTCTTT | CASSFDRGTNTEAFF
TRBJ1-1 | NA | many | TRBV6-5 | TGTGCCAGCAGTCAACAGGGAGGTCGGACTGAAGCTTTCTTT | CASSQQGGRTEAFF
TRBJ2-7 | NA | many | TRBV19 | TGTGCCAGTAGTATACGAGGGAACCACGAGCAGTACTTC | CASSIRGNHEQYF
TRBJ1-5 | NA | many | TRBV7-2 | TGTGCCAGCAGCCCCGGGACCATTAAGAGCAATCAGCCCCAGCATTTT | CASSPGTIKSNQPQHF
TRBJ2-1 | TRBD2 | NA | TRBV30 | TGCGCCTGGAAACGGGAGGGCTCCTACAATGAGCAGTTCTTC | CAWKREGSYNEQFF
TRBJ2-4 | NA | many | TRBV12-3/TRBV12-4 | TGTGCCAGCAGTCCCCGGGACCCCAAAAACATTCAGTACTTC | CASSPRDPKNIQYF
TRBJ1-2 | TRBD1 | NA | TRBV20-1 | TGCAGTACTGCAACACAGGGGGGGAACTATGGCTACACCTTC | CSTATQGGNYGYTF
TRBJ2-1 | TRBD2 | NA | TRBV27 | TGTGCCAGCAGCATAGCGGGGGGTCAAAATGAGCAGTTCTTC | CASSIAGGQNEQFF
TRBJ2-5 | NA | many | TRBV4-2 | TGTGCCAGCAGCCAAGATTTGCGAGAAGAGACCCAGTACTTC | CASSQDLREETQYF
TRBJ2-1 | NA | NA | TRBV5-4 | TGTGCCAGCAGCCAATACTCTGACAGCTACAATGAGCAGTTCTTC | CASSQYSDSYNEQFF
TRBJ2-3 | NA | many | TRBV5-1 | TGCGCCAGCAGCTGGGAAGATACGCAGTATTTT | CASSWEDTQYF
TRBJ2-1 | TRBD2 | few | TRBV7-6 | TGTGCCAGCAGCCCCGAAGCGGGGGGTGCCTCCTACAATGAGCAGTTCTTC | CASSPEAGGASYNEQFF
TRBJ1-5 | NA | few | TRBV5-1 | TGCGCCAGCAGCTTGTATGCAGGGGAGAATCAGCCCCAGCATTTT | CASSLYAGENQPQHF
TRBJ2-6 | NA | many | TRBV6-6 | TGTGCCAGCAGGCCGGTTAGCGATGGGGCCAACGTCCTGACTTTC | CASRPVSDGANVLTF
TRBJ2-1 | TRBD2 | many | TRBV5-1 | TGCGCCAGCAGCTCTGGGAGGGCCGAGAGGAATGAGCAGTTCTTC | CASSSGRAERNEQFF
TRBJ1-4 | NA | NA | TRBV7-2 | TGTGCCAGCAGCCCTCACAGAGTTGCAACTAATGAAAAACTGTTTTTT | CASSPHRVATNEKLFF
TRBJ2-7 | NA | many | TRBV4-3 | TGCGCCAGCAGCCAAGACCGGGACTTGGTATACGAGCAGTACTTC | CASSQDRDLVYEQYF
TRBJ2-1 | TRBD2 | few | TRBV7-2 | TGTGCCAGCAGCTTAGACGGGGGGGGCCTCAACAATGAGCAGTTCTTC | CASSLDGGGLNNEQFF
TRBJ2-7 | NA | many | TRBV20-1 | TGCAGTGCTAGGTTCCTTAACGAGCAGTACTTC | CSARFLNEQYF
TRBJ2-5 | TRBD2 | many | TRBV18 | TGTGCCAGTTCTCCCTTAGCGGGAGGAAGAGAGACCCAGTACTTC | CASSPLAGGRETQYF
TRBJ2-7 | TRBD1 | few | TRBV18 | TGTGCCAGCTCACCACTAGCAGGGGGCGAATCCGAGCAGTACTTC | CASSPLAGGESEQYF
TRBJ2-7 | TRBD1 | few | TRBV4-1 | TGCGCCAGCAGCCAAGAACGGCAGGGGGCGGACGAGCAGTACTTC | CASSQERQGADEQYF
TRBJ1-4 | NA | NA | TRBV28 | TGTGCCAGCAGTCCCCCCCTGTTTTTT | CASSPPLFF
TRBJ2-7 | NA | NA | TRBV7-9 | TGTGCCAGCAGCTTAGAGTCTGGGGCCTACGAGCAGTACTTC | CASSLESGAYEQYF
TRBJ2-1 | TRBD1 | many | TRBV20-1 | TGCAGTGCCTCCGCCCAGGACAGGGGGTCCTCTGAGCAGTTCTTC | CSASAQDRGSSEQFF
TRBJ2-2 | TRBD1 | NA | TRBV9 | TGTGCCAGCAGCGTAAGAGGACAGGCGAACACCGGGGAGCTGTTTTTT | CASSVRGQANTGELFF
TRBJ2-3 | NA | many | TRBV5-1 | TGCGCCAGCAGCTTGGAGGGGGGGTCAGATACGCAGTATTTT | CASSLEGGSDTQYF
TRBJ2-1 | NA | few | TRBV12-3/TRBV12-4 | TGTGCCAGCAGTTTCGGGTACGGGGGAGCGCAGTTCTTC | CASSFGYGGAQFF
TRBJ2-7 | NA | many | TRBV10-2 | TGCGCCAGCAGTGAGTACGGGGCCAAGGCCCACGAGCAGTACTTC | CASSEYGAKAHEQYF
TRBJ2-3 | NA | NA | TRBV30 | TGTGCCTGGAGTGTAGACGGGAACACAGATACGCAGTATTTT | CAWSVDGNTDTQYF
TRBJ1-2 | NA | few | TRBV6-5 | TGTGCCAGCAGCAACACGGCCGCGGGAGGCTACACCTTC | CASSNTAAGGYTF
TRBJ2-3 | NA | many | TRBV29-1 | TGCAGCGTTCTCACCGGTGGCGGACCCACAGATACGCAGTATTTT | CSVLTGGGPTDTQYF
TRBJ1-1 | TRBD1 | few | TRBV6-5 | TGTGCCAGCAGTTCAGCGACAGGGCGGCACACTGAAGCTTTCTTT | CASSSATGRHTEAFF
TRBJ2-3 | TRBD2 | NA | TRBV20-1 | TGCAGTGCTACGTGCCGGGAGGGCACAGATACGCAGTATTTT | CSATCREGTDTQYF
TRBJ2-1 | NA | few | TRBV6-1 | TGTGCCAGCAGTGAGGATTACAACTCCTACAATGAGCAGTTCTTC | CASSEDYNSYNEQFF
TRBJ2-7 | TRBD1 | many | TRBV15 | TGTGCCACCAGCAGTGAAAGGACAGGGGGGAGGTACGAGCAGTACTTC | CATSSERTGGRYEQYF
TRBJ2-5 | TRBD1 | few | TRBV6-5 | TGTGCCAGCAGTACCACAGGGGGCCGAGAGACCCAGTACTTC | CASSTTGGRETQYF
TRBJ2-2 | NA | NA | TRBV30 | TGTGCCTCGGGCGAGGAGAACACCGGGGAGCTGTTTTTT | CASGEENTGELFF
TRBJ2-7 | TRBD2 | NA | TRBV6-6 | TGCGCCAGCAGCCACTCGACCGGGACTAGGAACGAGCAGTACTTC | CASSHSTGTRNEQYF
TRBJ2-4 | NA | many | TRBV7-2 | TGTGCCAGCAGCGTCCTTGAAAACATTCAGTACTTC | CASSVLENIQYF
TRBJ2-5 | NA | few | TRBV20-1 | TGCAGTGCTCTAGGGGGAGCAGGGGAGACCCAGTACTTC | CSALGGAGETQYF
TRBJ2-3 | NA | NA | TRBV7-9 | TGTGCCAGCAGCTTATCCAGGACCACAGATACGCAGTATTTT | CASSLSRTTDTQYF
TRBJ2-4 | TRBD1 | NA | TRBV7-2 | TGTGCCAGCAGCTTATACGGCAGGGGGCGCAACGAAGCCAAAAACATTCAGTACTTC | CASSLYGRGRNEAKNIQYF
TRBJ2-5 | TRBD2 | NA | TRBV20-1 | TGCAGTGCTCACCTGGGGGGGGGAGAGACCCAGTACTTC | CSAHLGGGETQYF
TRBJ2-7 | NA | NA | TRBV7-9 | TGTGCCAGCAGCTTAGTTGGCGCCGTCTACGAGCAGTACTTC | CASSLVGAVYEQYF
TRBJ2-1 | TRBD2 | many | TRBV7-9 | TGTGCCAGCAGCGGTACTAGCGCCCAAAGCTCCTACAATGAGCAGTTCTTC | CASSGTSAQSSYNEQFF
TRBJ2-5 | NA | few | TRBV28 | TGTGCCAGCAGTTTCGGGACCAAAGAGACCCAGTACTTC | CASSFGTKETQYF
TRBJ2-4 | TRBD1 | NA | TRBV29-1 | TGCAGCGTTGACGAAGGGGGACAGAGGTACTTC | CSVDEGGQRYF
TRBJ2-3 | NA | NA | TRBV5-4 | TGTGCCAGCAGCTTCCGGCTAGCTTACCTCACAGATACGCAGTATTTT | CASSFRLAYLTDTQYF